Following are 14 T cell receptor beta chains from one sample sequenced in a study of post-analysis software for immune sequencing data. Study outcomes and limitations: Several TRBV segments were more frequent in patients than controls; TRBV5-6, TRBV5-1 and TRBV20-1 belonged to this group.

For these receptors, no antigen is known. Included in the TCR beta cDNA libraries were unique molecular identifiers. One entry per CDR3 protein, called by TCRdb with MiXCR from the PCR reads. The sample holds 450,000 or so distinct CDR3 sequences, 40% to 55% seen once. The sample taken for sequencing was blood. The receptors derive from a girl aged 10-17 years with multiple sclerosis.

The sample holds one count of this clonotype. A read error may be the cause here, since a much bigger clone is one base away. The gene calls are TRBV20-1 and TRBJ2-4; tentatively, D is TRBD1 (6 bases). The CDR3 runs 14 residues. Germline V gene sequence: CDR1 DFQATT, CDR2 SNEGSKA (reference sequence). In DNA form, the CDR3 reads TGCAGTGCTACTCAACAGGGAGCCAAAAACATTCAGGACTTC. As protein: CSATQQGAKNIQDF.

The rearrangement links TRBV12-5 to TRBJ1-4; TRBD1 matches at 10 bases. The CDR3 has 14 amino acids. Germline assignment: CDR1 LGHNT and CDR2 FRNRAP. J was trimmed by 8 bases and V by 6 bases; bases with no gene match: 6. The CDR3 DNA is TGTGCTAGTGGCCCCGGGACAGGGGACGAAAAACTGTTTTTT. This codes for CASGPGTGDEKLFF.

The chain couples TRBV29-1 to TRBJ1-1, with D perhaps matching TRBD1 (6 bases). This CDR3 spans 15 amino acids. Trimming removed 6 bases from V and 0 bases from J, with 17 bases in between. Germline CDR1 reads SQVTM; CDR2 reads ANQGSEA. CDR3 in amino acids: CSVLRGGGLNTEAFF. In nucleotides, the CDR3 is TGCAGCGTCCTGAGGGGGGGCGGGTTGAACACTGAAGCTTTCTTT.

In its sample, this clonotype was seen once. The chain employs TRBV12-3 or TRBV12-4 and TRBJ2-3; 9 bases are a match to TRBD2. J was trimmed by 2 bases and V by 6 bases; bases with no gene match: 18. This CDR3 comprises 19 residues. CDR3 sequence reads: CASSPGASGIVSNTDTQYF. CDR3 sequence (DNA): TGTGCCAGCAGCCCCGGCGCTAGCGGGATAGTCTCCAACACAGATACGCAGTATTTT.

This chain joins TRBV20-1 and TRBJ2-1, with a weak D call TRBD2 (6 bases). The CDR3 consists of 19 residues. Germline V lookup: CDR1 DFQATT, CDR2 SNEGSKA (reference sequence). Trimming took off 0 bases at V and 4 bases at J, with 25 bases between the two ends. The CDR3 nucleotides read TGCAGTGCTAGAGATTGGGGGTCAAGCGGGCCCCGGGCATACAATGAGCAGTTCTTC. It codes for CSARDWGSSGPRAYNEQFF.

The chain couples TRBV5-5 to TRBJ2-7; either TRBD1 or TRBD2 may supply D (5 bases each). Looked up from germline, CDR1 is SGHKS and CDR2 is YYEKEE (reference sequence). There are 15 residues in the CDR3. Trimming cost V 5 bases and J 3 bases, with 18 bases left between them. CDR3 coding DNA: TGTGCCAGCAGTTACGCTTGGGACCCTCTCTACGAGCAGTACTTC. It codes for CASSYAWDPLYEQYF.

Notes on this clonotype: The junction departs from the called germline gene at one end, perhaps through a read error. The rearrangement links TRBV20-1 to TRBJ2-5; D unclear. The CDR3 sequence is 14 residues long. Germline CDR1 is DFQATT and CDR2 is SNEGSKA (reference sequence). For the CDR3, the DNA is TGCAATGCTAGATTTCCCGGCAGCCAAGAGACCCAGTACTTC. Protein product: CNARFPGSQETQYF.

The count of this clonotype is one. CDR3: CASRDGQGYETEAFF. The CDR3, as DNA: TGCGCCAGCAGGGATGGACAGGGGTATGAAACTGAAGCTTTCTTT. This chain uses TRBV5-1 with TRBJ1-1; 9 positions match TRBD1. The CDR3 contains 15 residues. Germline loops: CDR1 SGHRS, CDR2 YFSETQ. The J segment lost 5 bases and the V segment lost 5 bases, leaving 10 bases of the junction unmatched.

The CDR3 reads CASSLKGVWGGLGGNEQFF. The CDR3 nucleotides are TGTGCCAGCAGCTTAAAGGGGGTTTGGGGGGGGCTTGGTGGCAATGAGCAGTTCTTC. The rearrangement links TRBV7-2 to TRBJ2-1; TRBD2 might be the D (7 bases). Deletions cut 2 bases from V and 6 bases from J, with 26 bases between. In germline, CDR1 is SGHTA, CDR2 FQGNSA. CDR3 size: 19 residues.

V is TRBV9 and J is TRBJ2-3; no clear D gene. Trimming took 0 bases from V and 3 from J, leaving 5 bases between them. Germline values: CDR1 SGDLS, CDR2 YYNGEE. This CDR3 region has 13 residues. The CDR3 coding sequence is TGTGCCAGCAGCGTAGTGGCAACAGATACGCAGTATTTT. Encoded protein: CASSVVATDTQYF.

This sequence joins TRBV20-1 and TRBJ1-2; the D gene is possibly TRBD1 (6 bases). Trimming cost V 5 bases and J 1 base, with 14 bases left between them. CDR1 DFQATT and CDR2 SNEGSKA come from the germline V gene (reference sequence). This CDR3 has 14 amino acids. The CDR3 reads CSALTQGINYGYTF. CDR3 coding DNA: TGCAGTGCTCTTACCCAGGGGATTAACTATGGCTACACCTTC.

The CDR3 sequence: CASSSHTGTDNNEQYF. CDR3 nucleotides: TGTGCCAGCAGTTCCCACACCGGGACAGACAACAATGAGCAGTACTTC. The chain carries TRBV12-3 or TRBV12-4 and TRBJ2-5; TRBD1 matches at 7 bases. Unmatched junction bases numbered 19, after V lost 4 bases and J lost 11 bases. The CDR3 is 16 amino acids.

The genes are TRBV5-1 and TRBJ2-7; TRBD1 might be the D (6 bases). V gave up 4 bases and J gave up 2 bases, with 16 bases separating them. Germline CDR1 reads SGHRS; CDR2 reads YFSETQ. This CDR3 region has 15 residues. The CDR3 region has the DNA TGCGCCAGCAGCCCTGGCCCAGGACAGACCTACGAGCAGTACTTC. Translated: CASSPGPGQTYEQYF.

This chain links TRBV20-1 with TRBJ2-5, with TRBD2 identical over 7 bases. V shed 3 bases, J shed 5 bases, and the junction held 9 bases outside the gene matches. Looked up from germline, CDR1 is DFQATT and CDR2 is SNEGSKA (reference sequence). The CDR3 is 14 residues long. CDR3 sequence: CSARTSLGGETQYF. As DNA, the CDR3 is TGCAGTGCTAGGACTAGTTTGGGGGGGGAGACCCAGTACTTC.